This entry concerns a single T cell receptor beta chain. Its target is unknown. The protocol was immunoSEQ multiplex PCR, while the TCRdb copy is restricted to in-frame clones and leaves out a portion. Here the sample spans 150,000 to 180,000 clones, 86% being singletons. CDR1 is SGHNT and CDR2 is YYREEE in the germline V gene (reference sequence). Trimming at V came to 3 bases and at J to 1 base, leaving 3 bases not matched to a gene. The CDR3 covers 14 residues. The data are from a study of T cell responses to AZD1222 COVID-19 vaccine. Study-level findings and limits: Baseline seropositivity characterized only a handful of AZD1222 recipients. Most donors were white British and more were female, and clonal diversity was possibly underestimated. Close to half of all spike-specific TCRs reportedly target regions of the variants that are unmutated.

The receptor was derived from an adult in good health. The chain employs TRBV5-4 and TRBJ1-1, with 7 bases fitting TRBD1. The sample here was peripheral blood, taken on day 0 of MenACWY control vaccination. The CDR3 DNA is TGTGCCAGCAGCTGGGGGGACAGGAACACTGAAGCTTTCTTT. Its protein product is CASSWGDRNTEAFF. Drawing the rest from reference TRBV5-4 and TRBJ1-1, the complete variable domain is ETGVTQSPTHLIKTRGQQVTLRCSSQSGHNTVSWYQQALGQGPQFIFQYYREEENGRGNFPPRFSGLQFPNYSSELNVNALELDDSALYLCASSWGDRNTEAFFGQGTRLTVV.